The 31 T cell receptor beta chains below come from one sample, sequenced in a study of CD8 T cells in ankylosing spondylitis. A single record per CDR3 protein comes from TCRdb applying MiXCR to the 5' RACE reads. Of more than 300,000 distinct CDR3 sequences listed, around 8% are singletons. These receptors have no known antigen. Study-wide points: A TCR beta motif made of fewer than ten highly homologous variants seemed typical of ankylosing spondylitis blood.

What was sequenced was blood, either unsorted or a sorted T cell fraction (not recorded which). These receptors all stem from a male donor with ankylosing spondylitis.

This clonotype was recorded many times. This chain links TRBV27 with TRBJ1-5, with TRBD1 identical over 9 bases. CDR1 and CDR2 (germline): MNHEY, SMNVEV (reference sequence). The CDR3 runs to 14 residues. V lost 6 bases, J lost 4 bases, and 4 bases stayed unmatched. The CDR3 region has the DNA TGTGCCAGCAGATTGACAGGGGGGAATCAGCCCCAGCATTTT. Residues: CASRLTGGNQPQHF.

V usage is TRBV28 and J usage is TRBJ2-7; maybe TRBD1 (6 bases). CDR1 is MDHEN and CDR2 is SYDVKM in the germline V gene. This CDR3 region has 14 residues. Deletions cut 2 bases from V and 6 bases from J, with 14 bases between. CDR3 sequence (DNA): TGTGCCAGCAGTTTAGGGGGTCAGGGGTCCGAGCAGTACTTC. Translated, it gives CASSLGGQGSEQYF.

This clonotype was observed a handful of times. The rearrangement joins TRBV7-8 to TRBJ1-4; D might be TRBD1 (6 bases). The V and J ends lost 3 bases and 3 bases respectively, with 8 bases between them. This CDR3 comprises 14 residues. Germline CDR1 is SGHVS and CDR2 is FQNEAQ. CDR3 residues: CASSFRGSNEKLFF. The DNA for the CDR3 is TGTGCCAGCAGCTTCAGGGGTTCTAATGAAAAACTGTTTTTT.

This chain connects TRBV29-1 to TRBJ2-7; D is unclear. Looked up from germline, CDR1 is SQVTM and CDR2 is ANQGSEA. The germline V and J ends were trimmed by 7 bases and 7 bases, with 14 bases remaining between them. The CDR3 is 11 amino acids. Here the CDR3 DNA reads TGCAGCGCCCAAGTTGGGCGGGAGCAGTACTTC. Translation gives CSAQVGREQYF.

This rearrangement joins TRBV6-2 or TRBV6-3 to TRBJ2-1, with D unclear. V was pared by 8 bases and J by 0 bases, with 14 bases between. The CDR3 spans 15 residues. Germline CDR1 reads MNHEY; CDR2 reads SVGEGT. This CDR3 is CASGRIGPSYNEQFF. The CDR3 DNA reads as TGTGCCAGCGGACGGATTGGACCCTCCTACAATGAGCAGTTCTTC.

CDR3 amino acids: CASSSEAPNTGELFF. Written as DNA, the CDR3 is TGTGCCAGCAGTTCGGAGGCCCCGAACACCGGGGAGCTGTTTTTT. The chain carries TRBV27 and TRBJ2-2; the D gene is possibly TRBD2 (5 bases). Germline CDR1 and CDR2: MNHEY and SMNVEV (reference sequence). The CDR3 spans 15 residues. V dropped 4 bases and J dropped 0 bases, with 9 bases sitting between them.

The V gene is TRBV2, the J gene TRBJ2-7; 8 nucleotides match TRBD1. The ends lost 8 bases at V and 2 bases at J; junction bases unmatched: 8. Germline V CDR1 and CDR2: SNHLY, FYNNEI. This CDR3 has 14 amino acids. CDR3 loop: CASEDRESTYEQYF. CDR3 coding DNA: TGTGCCAGCGAGGACAGGGAAAGCACCTACGAGCAGTACTTC.

This clonotype was observed a handful of times. This chain links TRBV11-1 with TRBJ2-7; tentative D call: TRBD1 (6 bases). This CDR3 comprises 15 residues. V lost 1 base to trimming and J lost 2 bases, with 12 bases between them. CDR1 and CDR2 (germline): SGHAT, FQDESV (reference sequence). The CDR3 loop is CASSLDWTEPYEQYF. CDR3 nucleotide sequence: TGTGCCAGCAGCTTAGACTGGACAGAGCCCTACGAGCAGTACTTC.

Only a few counts were recorded for this clonotype. The CDR3 bases are TGTGCCAGCACTCGGGCAGGGACCAATGAAAAACTGTTTTTT. It codes for CASTRAGTNEKLFF. The V and J genes are TRBV27 and TRBJ1-4, with D perhaps TRBD1 (5 bases). Germline lookup yields CDR1 MNHEY and CDR2 SMNVEV (reference sequence). V was cut by 7 bases and J by 5 bases, with 14 bases left in between. This CDR3 has 14 residues.

At least ten counts were recorded for this clonotype. At one of its ends the junction is not consistent with the germline gene, which may arise from a read error. This chain links TRBV20-1 with TRBJ2-4, with D unclear. CDR1 is DFQATT and CDR2 is SNEGSKA in the germline V gene (reference sequence). This CDR3 is 12 amino acids long. The CDR3: CSARDQARGEDF. CDR3 in DNA: TGCAGTGCTAGGGACCAAGCTAGAGGTGAAGACTTC.

This clonotype showed up just a few times. J is TRBJ2-1 and V is TRBV5-1; 10 positions match TRBD2. The germline V gene has CDR1 SGHRS and CDR2 YFSETQ. The ends lost 4 bases at V and 3 bases at J; junction bases unmatched: 13. The CDR3 sequence is 18 residues long. The CDR3 DNA follows: TGCGCCAGCAGCGACACCCCCTTAGCGGGAGGAATCTACAATGAGCAGTTCTTC. Protein: CASSDTPLAGGIYNEQFF.

Remarks on this clonotype: A much more abundant neighbour one base away suggests this may be a read error. The rearrangement links TRBV2 to TRBJ2-2; no clear D. CDR1 and CDR2 from the germline V gene are SNHLY and FYNNEI. The CDR3 runs to 13 residues. V was trimmed by 8 bases and J by 1 base, leaving 8 bases between them. This chain's CDR3 is CASVAGNTGELFF. Here the CDR3 DNA reads TGTGCCAGCGTGGCAGGGAACACCGGGGAGCTGTTTTTT. The full variable domain, with the rest looked up from reference TRBV2 and TRBJ2-2, is EPEVTQTPSHQVTQMGQEVILRCVPISNHLYFYWYRQILGQKVEFLVSFYNNEISEKSEIFDDQFSVERPDGSNFTLKIRSTKLEDSAMYFCASVAGNTGELFFGEGSRLTVL.

The V call is TRBV9, the J call TRBJ2-3; D not certain. CDR1 and CDR2 (germline): SGDLS, YYNGEE. Between the trimmed V and J ends, which lost 0 bases and 8 bases, there was a span of 13 bases. The CDR3 runs to 14 residues. The CDR3 loop is CASSVAGEWATQYF. DNA for the CDR3: TGTGCCAGCAGCGTAGCTGGTGAGTGGGCTACGCAGTATTTT.

Concerning this clonotype itself: A single base separates this from a much larger clone, so it may be a read error. The V call is TRBV29-1, the J call TRBJ1-2; TRBD1 matches 9 bases. The ends lost 6 bases at V and 2 bases at J; junction bases unmatched: 4. The germline V gene has CDR1 SQVTM and CDR2 ANQGSEA. This CDR3 contains 13 residues. CDR3 sequence reads: CSVPGQGNYGYTF. The DNA for the CDR3 is TGCAGCGTACCGGGACAGGGAAACTATGGCTACACCTTC.

This chain uses TRBV4-1 with TRBJ2-5; 9 positions match TRBD2. The CDR3 runs to 18 residues. V trimming: 1 base; J trimming: 3 bases; junction bases outside the gene matches: 12. Germline lookup yields CDR1 MGHRA and CDR2 YSYEKL. In nucleotides, the CDR3 is TGCGCCAGCAGCCAAGTGAGGGCTAGCGGGATACCCAAAGAGACCCAGTACTTC. Translated: CASSQVRASGIPKETQYF.

This clonotype was counted only a few times. This chain connects TRBV5-1 to TRBJ2-1, with 10 nucleotides matching TRBD2. This CDR3 region has 15 residues. Germline V CDR1 and CDR2: SGHRS, YFSETQ. V lost 2 bases, J lost 5 bases, and 4 bases stayed unmatched. CDR3 protein: CASSFSLAGDNEQFF. CDR3 nucleotide sequence: TGCGCCAGCAGCTTTTCCCTAGCGGGAGACAATGAGCAGTTCTTC.

This clonotype appeared a few times. The chain employs TRBV7-9 and TRBJ2-2; the D is unclear. This CDR3 has 15 amino acids. V lost 0 bases and J lost 1, with 6 bases in between. Per germline, CDR1 SEHNR and CDR2 FQNEAQ (reference sequence). CDR3 sequence reads: CASSLAFQNTGELFF. DNA of the CDR3: TGTGCCAGCAGCTTAGCGTTCCAGAACACCGGGGAGCTGTTTTTT.

This clonotype was found once. This rearrangement joins TRBV5-1 to TRBJ2-1; 13 bases map to TRBD2. Germline V gene sequence: CDR1 SGHRS, CDR2 YFSETQ. The CDR3 runs 16 residues. V lost 4 bases and J lost 9; bases outside the gene matches: 10. The CDR3 protein is CASSLVLAGGQSEQFF. As DNA, the CDR3 is TGCGCCAGCAGCCTAGTACTAGCGGGAGGGCAAAGTGAGCAGTTCTTC.

Only a few counts were recorded for this clonotype. The chain combines TRBV15 with TRBJ2-1, with D tentatively TRBD2 (5 bases). This CDR3 contains 16 residues. V was cut by 2 bases and J by 7 bases, with 18 bases left in between. From germline, CDR1 is LNHNV and CDR2 YYDKDF (reference sequence). CDR3: CATSRPPGRSSNEQFF. As DNA, the CDR3 is TGTGCCACCAGCAGACCCCCTGGGAGATCTTCGAATGAGCAGTTCTTC.

The chain combines TRBV5-1 with TRBJ2-5; D gene ambiguous. V was cut by 6 bases and J by 3 bases, with 9 bases left in between. This CDR3 region has 12 residues. Germline V gives CDR1 SGHRS, CDR2 YFSETQ. The CDR3, as DNA: TGCGCCAGCAAAGACATTAAAGAGACCCAGTACTTC. Its protein product is CASKDIKETQYF.

This clonotype was recorded at least ten times. The chain recombines TRBV29-1 with TRBJ1-1; D not resolved. The CDR3 loop spans 13 amino acids. Germline V lookup: CDR1 SQVTM, CDR2 ANQGSEA. V lost 0 bases to trimming and J lost 1 base, with 6 bases between them. CDR3 amino acids: CSVEESGNTEAFF. CDR3 in DNA: TGCAGCGTTGAAGAATCAGGGAACACTGAAGCTTTCTTT.

In this sample, this clonotype turned up a few times. In nucleotides, the CDR3 is TGTGCCAGCAGCCGCTCCCCCATTGGCCAGTTCTTC. This codes for CASSRSPIGQFF. The chain carries TRBV11-2 and TRBJ2-1; no firm D call. Trimming shortened V by 5 bases and J by 13 bases, and 15 bases separated the two germline ends. The CDR3 is 12 residues long. Germline V lookup: CDR1 SGHAT, CDR2 FQNNGV.

V gene TRBV4-3 combines with J gene TRBJ2-1, with 9 bases that match TRBD2. Germline CDR1 reads LGHNA; CDR2 reads YSLEER. The CDR3 totals 15 residues. Trimming removed 0 bases from V and 7 bases from J; junction bases left unmatched: 4. The CDR3 DNA is TGCGCCAGCAGCCAAGAGGTAGCGGGGGCTAATGAGCAGTTCTTC. Protein: CASSQEVAGANEQFF.

This clonotype appeared a few times. The rearrangement joins TRBV2 to TRBJ2-1; TRBD2 agrees at 9 bases. The CDR3 runs 13 residues. V shed 6 bases and J 10 bases; nucleotides not matched to a gene: 7. The germline CDR1 and CDR2 sequences are SNHLY and FYNNEI. The DNA of the CDR3 is TGTGCCAGCAGACTAGCGGGCGGAATAGAGCAGTTCTTC. It encodes CASRLAGGIEQFF.

This clonotype has at least ten counts. The genes are TRBV5-1 and TRBJ2-5, with a possible D match to TRBD1 (6 bases). Germline V gene lookup returns CDR1 SGHRS and CDR2 YFSETQ. Trimming took 6 bases from V and 6 from J, leaving 15 bases between them. This CDR3 has 13 amino acids. The CDR3 bases are TGCGCCAGCAACTCTGGACAGCCGCAGACCCAGTACTTC. The encoded protein is CASNSGQPQTQYF.

This clonotype was detected only a few times. This chain uses TRBV7-9 with TRBJ2-5; possibly TRBD2 for D (5 bases). Per germline, CDR1 SEHNR and CDR2 FQNEAQ (reference sequence). CDR3 length: 14 residues. Trimming removed 0 bases at V and 2 bases at J, with 7 bases between. CDR3 residues: CASSLADYQETQYF. CDR3 nucleotides: TGTGCCAGCAGCTTAGCTGACTATCAAGAGACCCAGTACTTC.

In its sample, this clonotype was seen a few times. The chain combines TRBV5-1 with TRBJ1-1; 7 positions match TRBD1. Germline-derived CDR1 and CDR2 are SGHRS and YFSETQ. Trimming took 4 bases from V and 6 from J; bases not matched to a gene: 9. The CDR3 is 14 amino acids. The CDR3 DNA reads TGCGCCAGCAGCGCAGGGGGGGTGGTGGCTGAAGCTTTCTTT. Protein sequence: CASSAGGVVAEAFF.

J is TRBJ2-3 and V is TRBV30, with 9 bases aligning to TRBD2. Trimming took 7 bases from V and 6 from J; bases not matched to a gene: 14. Germline CDR1 reads GTSNPN; CDR2 reads SVGIG (reference sequence). The CDR3 has 15 residues. CDR3 nucleotides: TGTGCCTCCAAGTTAGCAGCGGGGGGCCAGGATACGCAGTATTTT. The encoded protein is CASKLAAGGQDTQYF.

There are a few counts of this clonotype. The V gene is TRBV5-1, the J gene TRBJ2-7, with 9 bases fitting TRBD2. CDR1 SGHRS and CDR2 YFSETQ come from the germline V gene. V lost 3 bases and J lost 9; bases outside the gene matches: 7. The CDR3 is made up of 13 amino acids. The CDR3 DNA reads TGCGCCAGCAGCTCTAACGGACTAGCGAGGCAGTACTTC. Translated, it gives CASSSNGLARQYF. Looking up the rest from reference TRBV5-1 and TRBJ2-7 gives the full variable domain: KAGVTQTPRYLIKTRGQQVTLSCSPISGHRSVSWYQQTPGQGLQFLFEYFSETQRNKGNFPGRFSGRQFSNSRSEMNVSTLELGDSALYLCASSSNGLARQYFGPGTRLTVT.

A note on this clonotype: The junction departs from germline at one end; a sequencing error may be responsible. This chain joins TRBV2 and TRBJ2-2; TRBD1 aligns across 7 bases. Germline CDR1 is SNHLY and CDR2 is FYNNEI. This CDR3 is built from 11 residues. CDR3 nucleotides: TGTGCCAGCAGCGAAGGGGGCCGGCTGTTTTTT. It yields the protein CASSEGGRLFF.

This clonotype was counted a few times. At one of its ends the junction is not consistent with the germline gene, which may arise from a read error. The genes are TRBV7-3 and TRBJ2-2; D not certain. Germline V gene data show CDR1 as SGHTA and CDR2 as FQGTGA. CDR3 length: 12 residues. In DNA form, the CDR3 reads TGTGCCAGCACGTCGAACGCCGGGGAGCTGTTTTTT. Translating gives CASTSNAGELFF.